The clone carrying this TCR beta chain was counted ten times or more. RNA transcripts served as the template for amplifying TCR beta CDR3 regions. The HTBI set primed first-round TCR CDR3 RT-PCR. TCRdb re-called the multiplex PCR reads through MiXCR, storing one row per CDR3 protein. The sample lists about 540,000 distinct CDR3 sequences, approximately 44% occurring once. The ends were cut back, 4 bases at V and 6 bases at J, with 14 bases in the middle. CDR3 length: 14 residues. Germline V CDR1 and CDR2: SGHRS, YFSETQ. The data belong to a study of T cells in Graves' hyperthyroidism and ophthalmopathy. Graves' hyperthyroidism was deemed stable given no ophthalmopathy progression within 18 months. The diagnoses drew upon clinical symptoms, serum thyroxine and TRAb, thyroid ultrasound and orbital computed tomography.

The sequence was obtained from a woman aged 18-29 years with Graves' hyperthyroidism. Sequencing used peripheral blood or thyroid tissue (not recorded which). The rearrangement links TRBV5-1 to TRBJ1-5; D gene ambiguous. CDR3: CASSPAPAAQPQHF. In DNA, the CDR3 is TGCGCCAGCAGCCCGGCCCCGGCGGCTCAGCCCCAGCATTTT. Combining the CDR3 with reference TRBV5-1 and TRBJ1-5 gives the whole variable domain KAGVTQTPRYLIKTRGQQVTLSCSPISGHRSVSWYQQTPGQGLQFLFEYFSETQRNKGNFPGRFSGRQFSNSRSEMNVSTLELGDSALYLCASSPAPAAQPQHFGDGTRLSIL.